This T cell receptor (beta chain) was observed in a study of blood T cell repertoires in COVID-19. Study-level information: Acute-phase and convalescent COVID-19 samples originated in the United States, Italy and Spain.

This clone turned up a few times. Original processing notes: Amplification from reference gene primers served as the basis for estimated nucleated cell counts. Sequenced by immunoSEQ multiplex PCR; TCRdb stores in-frame clones only, minus some. The D gene and trimming were derived from the DNA, and the V and J assignments and clone size from that table. The data show tens of thousands of clones, approximately 80% seen once. After removal of 8 bases from V and 8 bases from J, the junction contained 8 bases not matched to a gene. CDR1 and CDR2 (germline): MDHEN, SYDVKM. The CDR3 extends over 13 amino acids.

Source material: peripheral blood. The chain links TRBV28 to TRBJ1-4, with TRBD1 matching over 7 bases. This sequence originates from a human donor in a cohort sampled during active COVID-19. CDR3 loop: CASRGQGEEKLFF. The CDR3, as DNA: TGTGCCAGCCGTGGGCAGGGGGAGGAAAAACTGTTTTTT.